This T cell receptor beta chain was sequenced for a study of T cell repertoires in cytomegalovirus infection. Whole-study findings and limits: Cumulative public TCR beta family frequency identified carriers of CMV plus the relevant HLA.

For this clonotype: What it binds is not known.

A single record per CDR3 protein comes from TCRdb applying MiXCR to the reads. Of roughly 160,000 distinct CDR3 sequences listed, roughly 21% are singletons. Germline CDR1 and CDR2: MNHEY and SMNVEV (reference sequence). This CDR3 has 14 residues. Deletions cut 6 bases from V and 2 bases from J, with 14 bases between. The rearrangement uses TRBV27 and TRBJ2-7, with D tentatively TRBD2 (6 bases). The receptor was derived from a human donor in good health (CMV status not recorded). Some clones in this sample may be carry-over from other donors' samples. The source was CD8+ T cells from cultured PBMCs, collected from culture after CMV antigen stimulation. CDR3 amino acids: CASSIQEGTYEQYF. The CDR3 nucleotides read TGTGCCAGCAGCATCCAGGAGGGGACCTACGAGCAGTACTTC.